Described below is a single T cell receptor (beta chain) sequence and its context. Its antigen remains unknown. The data are from a study of cytomegalovirus exposure and HLA in healthy donors. Study results and caveats: Among TCR beta chains, those listed as cytomegalovirus-associated numbered more than 150. HLA-A and HLA-B allele assignments for most subjects were reportedly predicted accurately using TCR beta sequences.

The primer mix had 60 Vbeta and 13 Jbeta primers. The assay was immunoSEQ multiplex PCR, and TCRdb's table has in-frame clones only and misses some. This table has 200,000 or so clones, about 77% appearing once. The germline V gene has CDR1 MGHDK and CDR2 SYGVNS. The CDR3 length is 12 residues. V gene TRBV25-1 combines with J gene TRBJ1-2; possibly TRBD1 for D (5 bases). Material for sequencing was PBMCs. This sequence was found in a woman aged 30 to 39 in good health and CMV-seronegative. CDR3 sequence reads: CAGGRVGRGYTF. The CDR3 DNA follows: TGTGCGGGAGGCAGGGTGGGTAGAGGCTACACCTTC.